The 27 T cell receptor beta chains below come from one sample, sequenced in a study of cytomegalovirus exposure and HLA in healthy donors. Measured with immunoSEQ multiplex PCR; TCRdb has only the in-frame clones, and not every one. The top ten hold about 5.8% of the sample, which has 45,000 to 60,000 clones, 85% to 95% seen once. Sequencing was carried out using PBMCs. Receptor source: a young woman in good health and CMV-seronegative.

The V gene is TRBV18, the J gene TRBJ1-2, with D possibly TRBD1 on 5 matching bases. The V end was cut by 8 bases, the J end by 5 bases, with 21 bases between. Germline-derived CDR1 and CDR2 are KGHSH and LQKENI. This CDR3 contains 15 residues. CDR3 DNA: TGTGCCAGCAAAAAACAGGAGCCGAACACATATGGCTACACCTTC. It yields the protein CASKKQEPNTYGYTF.

CDR3 in amino acids: CASSVGVEDTEAFF. The CDR3 coding sequence is TGTGCCAGCAGCGTCGGGGTAGAGGACACTGAAGCTTTCTTT. This chain uses TRBV7-6 with TRBJ1-1, with D hard to call. CDR3 size: 14 residues. V gave up 5 bases and J gave up 3 bases, with 13 bases separating them. Germline lookup yields CDR1 SGHVS and CDR2 FNYEAQ.

V gene TRBV2 combines with J gene TRBJ1-2; a possible D gene is TRBD1 (5 bases). The CDR3 sequence is 14 residues long. The V end was cut by 7 bases, the J end by 8 bases, with 20 bases between. Germline-derived CDR1 and CDR2 are SNHLY and FYNNEI. CDR3 DNA sequence: TGTGCCAGCATCCCTGCTAGGCAGGGATACGGCTACACCTTC. It yields the protein CASIPARQGYGYTF.

This rearrangement joins TRBV12-5 to TRBJ2-7, with D possibly matching TRBD2 (6 bases). The CDR3 spans 16 residues. V was cut by 6 bases and J by 0 bases, with 18 bases left in between. Per germline, CDR1 LGHNT and CDR2 FRNRAP. CDR3 nucleotides: TGTGCTAGTGGCCCCGGACTATCCCGGGGCTCCTACGAGCAGTACGTC. Amino acids: CASGPGLSRGSYEQYV.

The chain couples TRBV5-6 to TRBJ1-2; perhaps TRBD1 as D (5 bases). Germline CDR1 reads SGHDT; CDR2 reads YYEEEE. Trimming pared 5 bases from V and 7 bases from J, leaving 9 bases between. The CDR3 loop spans 11 amino acids. The CDR3 DNA follows: TGTGCCAGCAGGAGGGGAGGTGGCTACACCTTC. Translating it yields CASRRGGGYTF.

The V and J genes are TRBV27 and TRBJ2-7; D is ambiguous. CDR1 MNHEY and CDR2 SMNVEV come from the germline V gene (reference sequence). This CDR3 spans 16 amino acids. V was shortened by 0 bases and J by 1 base, with 13 bases between the two germline ends. CDR3 sequence: CASSLSDSHPSYEQYF. In nucleotides, the CDR3 is TGTGCCAGCAGTTTATCAGACTCTCACCCTTCCTACGAGCAGTACTTC.

The chain links TRBV5-5 to TRBJ2-7; 8 bases agree with TRBD1. The CDR3 runs to 14 residues. Unmatched junction bases numbered 3, after V lost 2 bases and J lost 2 bases. Germline V gives CDR1 SGHKS, CDR2 YYEKEE (reference sequence). The CDR3 spells CASSFAGGPYEQYV. The CDR3 region has the DNA TGTGCCAGCAGCTTTGCAGGGGGCCCCTACGAGCAGTACGTC.

The CDR3 DNA reads as TGCGCCAGCAAGGTCGATGGCGGGGCCTACGAGCAGTACGTC. Amino acid sequence: CASKVDGGAYEQYV. The V call is TRBV5-1, the J call TRBJ2-7; D may be TRBD2 (6 bases). Germline CDR1 reads SGHRS; CDR2 reads YFSETQ. The V end lost 6 bases, the J end lost 2 bases, and 15 bases lay between the germline ends. The CDR3 loop spans 14 amino acids.

The gene calls are TRBV19 and TRBJ1-1; no clear D gene. Trimming took off 7 bases at V and 2 bases at J, with 8 bases between the two ends. This CDR3 spans 12 amino acids. The V gene's germline CDR1 is LNHDA and CDR2 SQIVND (reference sequence). In nucleotides, the CDR3 is TGTGCCAGTATGGATAGCAACACTGAAGCTTTCTTT. Its translation is CASMDSNTEAFF.

The genes are TRBV29-1 and TRBJ1-1; no reliable D call. CDR1 and CDR2 (germline): SQVTM, ANQGSEA. V lost 7 bases, J lost 5 bases, and 11 bases lay in between. This CDR3 comprises 11 residues. CDR3 in amino acids: CSGYRGTEAFF. The CDR3 coding sequence is TGCAGCGGGTATCGAGGAACTGAAGCTTTCTTT.

The V gene is TRBV9, the J gene TRBJ1-6; D unclear. The CDR3 spans 15 residues. The V end was cut by 0 bases, the J end by 10 bases, with 14 bases between. The germline CDR1 and CDR2 sequences are SGDLS and YYNGEE. The CDR3 sequence is CASSVEEGKRSPLHF. CDR3 bases: TGTGCCAGCAGCGTAGAAGAGGGAAAACGGTCACCCCTCCACTTT.

The gene calls are TRBV2 and TRBJ1-1, with 8 positions matching TRBD1. V dropped 8 bases and J dropped 1; count of bases not matched to a gene: 6. This CDR3 region has 14 residues. Germline CDR1 is SNHLY and CDR2 is FYNNEI. The CDR3 DNA reads as TGTGCCAGCGGGACAGGTGGGGGGAACACTGAAGCTTTCTTT. This translates into CASGTGGGNTEAFF.

In its sample, this clone was seen once. The chain employs TRBV7-2 and TRBJ2-7; D gene unclear. Germline CDR1 and CDR2: SGHTA and FQGNSA. Trimming removed 0 bases at V and 0 bases at J, with 6 bases between. This CDR3 is built from 14 residues. CDR3 sequence reads: CASSLAASSYEQYF. The DNA for the CDR3 is TGTGCCAGCAGCTTAGCGGCCAGCTCCTACGAGCAGTACTTC.

The V and J genes are TRBV6-1 and TRBJ2-7, with TRBD2 as a possible D gene (5 bases). CDR1 is MNHNS and CDR2 is SASEGT in the germline V gene. V lost 1 base, J lost 2 bases, and 6 bases lay in between. The CDR3 consists of 13 residues. CDR3 residues: CASSEVGTYEQYF. DNA for the CDR3: TGTGCCAGCAGTGAAGTCGGGACCTACGAGCAGTACTTC.

The V and J genes are TRBV27 and TRBJ2-5; 11 nucleotides align to TRBD2. Trimming at V came to 3 bases and at J to 5 bases, leaving 5 bases not matched to a gene. The CDR3 is 15 residues long. CDR1 and CDR2 from the germline V gene are MNHEY and SMNVEV (reference sequence). CDR3 in amino acids: CASSFQLAGVETQYF. In nucleotides, the CDR3 is TGTGCCAGCAGTTTCCAACTAGCGGGAGTGGAGACCCAGTACTTC.

The J gene is TRBJ2-2, the V gene TRBV6-1; perhaps TRBD2 as D (6 bases). Germline V gives CDR1 MNHNS, CDR2 SASEGT. CDR3 length: 13 amino acids. V was shortened by 6 bases and J by 5 bases, with 10 bases between the two germline ends. CDR3 DNA: TGTGCCAGCAGGAGGGAGGTGACCGGGGAGCTGTTTTTT. Its protein is CASRREVTGELFF.

J is TRBJ2-5 and V is TRBV19, with D possibly TRBD1 on 6 matching bases. Trimming shortened V by 6 bases and J by 5 bases, and 22 bases separated the two germline ends. CDR1 is LNHDA and CDR2 is SQIVND in the germline V gene (reference sequence). The CDR3 consists of 16 residues. The CDR3 region is CASSLGGGRLGETQYF. In nucleotides, the CDR3 is TGTGCCAGTAGCCTAGGGGGTGGTAGACTTGGGGAGACCCAGTACTTC.

The sample holds one count of this clone. The chain combines TRBV27 with TRBJ2-3; TRBD1 is a possible D gene (5 bases). CDR1 is MNHEY and CDR2 is SMNVEV in the germline V gene (reference sequence). V was pared by 5 bases and J by 4 bases, with 10 bases between. The length of the CDR3 is 13 residues. The CDR3 loop is CASSVQGSDTQYF. The CDR3 nucleotides are TGTGCCAGCAGTGTTCAGGGTTCAGATACGCAGTATTTT.

This chain uses TRBV5-1 with TRBJ2-5, with D unclear. The CDR3 consists of 13 residues. Trimming pared 4 bases from V and 1 base from J, leaving 8 bases between. The germline V gene encodes CDR1 SGHRS and CDR2 YFSETQ. The CDR3 reads CASSPRSQETQYF. The DNA of the CDR3 is TGCGCCAGCAGCCCGAGGAGCCAAGAGACCCAGTACTTC.

The CDR3 DNA reads as TGTGCCAGCAGCTTGAGACTGACAGATACGCAGTATTTT. Translating it yields CASSLRLTDTQYF. V usage is TRBV7-2 and J usage is TRBJ2-3, with D hard to call. The CDR3 runs to 13 residues. V gave up 3 bases and J gave up 3 bases, with 7 bases separating them. Germline V CDR1 and CDR2: SGHTA, FQGNSA.

The chain joins TRBV7-8 to TRBJ2-1; 8 positions agree with TRBD2. Germline V gives CDR1 SGHVS, CDR2 FQNEAQ. J gave up 8 bases and V 0 bases, and 9 bases lay outside the gene matches. The CDR3 is 16 residues long. CDR3 region: CASSLARGRFGDEQFF. Here the CDR3 DNA reads TGTGCCAGCAGCTTAGCGCGCGGGAGGTTCGGGGATGAGCAGTTCTTC. Combining the CDR3 with reference TRBV7-8 and TRBJ2-1 gives the whole variable domain GAGVSQSPRYKVAKRGQDVALRCDPISGHVSLFWYQQALGQGPEFLTYFQNEAQLDKSGLPSDRFFAERPEGSVSTLKIQRTQQEDSAVYLCASSLARGRFGDEQFFGPGTRLTVL.

The V call is TRBV28, the J call TRBJ1-5; D unclear. The CDR3 totals 14 residues. Germline V CDR1 and CDR2: MDHEN, SYDVKM. The V end lost 1 base, the J end lost 7 bases, and 11 bases lay between the germline ends. The CDR3 sequence: CASSLSWTGQPQHF. CDR3 sequence (DNA): TGTGCCAGCAGTTTATCTTGGACTGGGCAGCCCCAGCATTTT.

The chain is built from TRBV2 and TRBJ2-5; TRBD2 matches at 8 bases. The CDR3 consists of 13 residues. Trimming removed 6 bases from V and 4 bases from J; junction bases left unmatched: 4. The germline V gene has CDR1 SNHLY and CDR2 FYNNEI. The DNA for the CDR3 is TGTGCCAGCAGGGGAAGCGGGGGAGAGACCCAGTACTTC. Translated, it gives CASRGSGGETQYF.

The chain couples TRBV6-5 to TRBJ1-2, with 8 bases lining up with TRBD1. Germline assignment: CDR1 MNHEY and CDR2 SVGAGI. Trimming at V came to 5 bases and at J to 7 bases, leaving 9 bases not matched to a gene. The length of the CDR3 is 14 residues. CDR3 DNA sequence: TGTGCCAGCAGTCCGACCAGGGGGCAAAGTGGCTACACCTTC. Translating it yields CASSPTRGQSGYTF.

V is TRBV7-2 and J is TRBJ2-5, with no clear D. V lost 3 bases and J 0 bases, leaving 8 bases between the germline ends. The CDR3 runs 14 residues. CDR1 is SGHTA, CDR2 FQGNSA, per germline. DNA of the CDR3: TGTGCCAGCAGCTTCACAGCCTACCAAGAGACCCAGTACTTC. Its translation is CASSFTAYQETQYF.

The chain couples TRBV9 to TRBJ2-6, with D perhaps TRBD1 (5 bases). This CDR3 has 21 amino acids. Germline V gene sequence: CDR1 SGDLS, CDR2 YYNGEE. The V gene lost 0 bases and the J gene lost 0 bases, with 22 bases spanning the gap. The CDR3 loop reads CASSVEIWSGLQSSGANVLTF. The CDR3 nucleotides read TGTGCCAGCAGCGTAGAGATTTGGTCAGGGCTACAAAGCTCTGGGGCCAACGTCCTGACTTTC.

This chain connects TRBV2 to TRBJ1-6; no clear D gene. The V gene's germline CDR1 is SNHLY and CDR2 FYNNEI. This CDR3 has 16 amino acids. V was trimmed by 3 bases and J by 12 bases, leaving 21 bases between them. CDR3 sequence (DNA): TGTGCCAGCAGTGAGCGCCTCAACCCTAGTTCCAGACCCCTCCACTTT. Its protein product is CASSERLNPSSRPLHF.